This T cell receptor (beta chain) was recovered during a study of follicular helper T cells after annual influenza vaccination. The CDR3 contains 11 residues. CDR1 is SNHLY, CDR2 FYNNEI, per germline. V dropped 7 bases and J dropped 1 base, with 4 bases sitting between them. The repertoire was sequenced with immunoSEQ multiplex PCR; TCRdb's copy has only in-frame clones and lacks some. The table includes approximately 10,000 clones, nearly 85% detected once. This chain uses TRBV2 with TRBJ1-1; D is uncertain. Sequencing was performed on CXCR5- memory CD4+ T cells sorted from blood, taken 6 weeks after influenza vaccination. The sequence was collected from an adult who received the influenza vaccine. DNA for the CDR3: TGTGCCAGCACCAGGAACACTGAAGCTTTCTTT. Translating it yields CASTRNTEAFF. Looking up the rest from reference TRBV2 and TRBJ1-1 gives the full variable domain: EPEVTQTPSHQVTQMGQEVILRCVPISNHLYFYWYRQILGQKVEFLVSFYNNEISEKSEIFDDQFSVERPDGSNFTLKIRSTKLEDSAMYFCASTRNTEAFFGQGTRLTVV.